One sample yielded the 18 T cell receptor beta chains listed below, sequenced in a study of T cell repertoires in cytomegalovirus infection. TCRdb re-analysed the reads in MiXCR, keeping a single row per CDR3 protein. The data show hundreds of thousands of distinct CDR3 sequences, approximately 33% seen once. What these receptors recognize is not known. Source: cultured CD8+ T cells from PBMCs, taken from culture after CMV antigen stimulation. Source of these receptors: a human donor in good health (CMV status not recorded). Some clones in this sample may be carry-over from other donors' samples.

This clonotype was counted a few times. This chain uses TRBV28 with TRBJ1-5; 11 bases agree with TRBD1. Germline V gene sequence: CDR1 MDHEN, CDR2 SYDVKM. V lost 6 bases, J lost 2 bases, and 6 bases stayed unmatched. There are 16 residues in the CDR3. CDR3: CASSDEGQGGNQPQHF. CDR3 in DNA: TGTGCCAGCAGCGATGAGGGACAGGGGGGCAATCAGCCCCAGCATTTT.

This clonotype was detected a few times. The CDR3 DNA is TGTGCCAGCAGTGAAGGGGGGGACCATCACGGGGAGCTGTTTTTT. This codes for CASSEGGDHHGELFF. This chain connects TRBV2 to TRBJ2-2; tentative D call: TRBD2 (6 bases). Germline V lookup: CDR1 SNHLY, CDR2 FYNNEI. The V and J ends lost 1 base and 7 bases respectively, with 13 bases between them. The CDR3 consists of 15 residues.

At least ten counts were recorded for this clonotype. The rearrangement uses TRBV7-6 and TRBJ2-1; 8 positions match TRBD2. J was trimmed by 6 bases and V by 1 base; bases with no gene match: 5. The CDR3 is 15 amino acids. CDR1 is SGHVS and CDR2 is FNYEAQ in the germline V gene. As DNA, the CDR3 is TGTGCCAGCAGCTTAGAGCCGGGGGGGCCCAATGAGCAGTTCTTC. Protein product: CASSLEPGGPNEQFF.

The chain couples TRBV7-9 to TRBJ1-1; no reliable D call. Germline CDR1 SEHNR, CDR2 FQNEAQ (reference sequence). Trimming shortened V by 5 bases and J by 1 base, and 14 bases separated the two germline ends. The CDR3 covers 15 residues. The CDR3 is CASSLSKGTNTEAFF. CDR3 bases: TGTGCCAGCAGCCTTTCCAAGGGCACGAACACTGAAGCTTTCTTT.

CDR3 nucleotides: TGCAGCGGACCGGGCCGAAACACAGATACGCAGTATTTT. It encodes CSGPGRNTDTQYF. This sequence joins TRBV29-1 and TRBJ2-3; D unclear. Per germline, CDR1 SQVTM and CDR2 ANQGSEA. V lost 7 bases to trimming and J lost 2 bases, with 13 bases between them. The CDR3 consists of 13 residues.

For the CDR3, the DNA is TGTGCCAGCAGTTACCCAAGCGGGGGCGAATTCTTC. It is translated as CASSYPSGGEFF. The chain carries TRBV6-8 and TRBJ2-1, with TRBD2 matching over 8 bases. CDR1 is MNHGY, CDR2 SAAAGT, per germline. The CDR3 is 12 residues long. Trimming at V came to 2 bases and at J to 16 bases, leaving 7 bases not matched to a gene.

This clonotype was seen a handful of times. The V and J genes are TRBV7-9 and TRBJ1-1; D gene ambiguous. Trimming shortened V by 3 bases and J by 6 bases, and 11 bases separated the two germline ends. CDR3 length: 13 residues. The germline CDR1 and CDR2 sequences are SEHNR and FQNEAQ (reference sequence). CDR3: CASSFDLGSEAFF. CDR3 DNA sequence: TGTGCCAGCAGCTTTGATTTGGGTTCTGAAGCTTTCTTT.

The chain carries TRBV7-9 and TRBJ2-1; D possibly corresponds to TRBD1 (6 bases). Germline loops: CDR1 SEHNR, CDR2 FQNEAQ (reference sequence). Trimming took off 4 bases at V and 0 bases at J, with 13 bases between the two ends. This CDR3 is 16 amino acids long. As DNA, the CDR3 is TGTGCCAGCAGCTCCTCTACAGGGAGCTCCTACAATGAGCAGTTCTTC. Amino acid sequence: CASSSSTGSSYNEQFF.

This clonotype was detected only a few times. J is TRBJ2-1 and V is TRBV6-5; TRBD1 aligns across 7 bases. Germline V gives CDR1 MNHEY, CDR2 SVGAGI. The CDR3 has 13 amino acids. With 7 bases clipped from V and 6 bases from J, the junction kept 6 bases outside the gene matches. The CDR3 DNA reads TGTGCCAGCATTTCGGACAGGAGCAATGAGCAGTTCTTC. It specifies CASISDRSNEQFF.

This clonotype was recorded a few times. The J gene is TRBJ1-6, the V gene TRBV7-8, with D hard to call. CDR3 size: 14 residues. The ends were cut back, 1 base at V and 8 bases at J, with 9 bases in the middle. The germline V gene has CDR1 SGHVS and CDR2 FQNEAQ. The CDR3 is CASSLGGEYSPLHF. The CDR3 DNA follows: TGTGCCAGCAGCTTAGGCGGGGAGTATTCACCCCTCCACTTT.

To note about this clonotype: Relative to the germline gene, one junction end is altered; a read error may explain this. The rearrangement links TRBV6-1 to TRBJ1-2; perhaps TRBD1 as D (6 bases). Germline CDR1 and CDR2: MNHNS and SASEGT. The CDR3 is made up of 13 amino acids. The CDR3 loop is CAGSERGLDGYTF. CDR3 sequence (DNA): TGTGCCGGCAGTGAACGGGGGCTGGACGGCTACACCTTC.

V usage is TRBV5-6 and J usage is TRBJ2-7; TRBD1 aligns across 8 bases. Germline V gene sequence: CDR1 SGHDT, CDR2 YYEEEE. The CDR3 length is 15 residues. Trimming cost V 3 bases and J 1 base; bases outside gene matches: 6. For the CDR3, the DNA is TGTGCCAGCAGCTCGGACAGGGAGGATTCCTACGAGCAGTACGTC. As protein: CASSSDREDSYEQYV.

This clonotype was counted many times. The V and J genes are TRBV12-3 or TRBV12-4 and TRBJ2-2; perhaps TRBD2 as D (6 bases). V was trimmed by 5 bases and J by 4 bases, leaving 11 bases between them. This CDR3 is 14 amino acids long. This CDR3 reads CASSVRDFTGELFF. In nucleotides, the CDR3 is TGTGCCAGCAGTGTCCGGGACTTCACCGGGGAGCTGTTTTTT.

The V call is TRBV18, the J call TRBJ2-7; no definite D call. This CDR3 region has 11 residues. The V and J ends lost 4 bases and 4 bases respectively, with 5 bases between them. Per the germline V gene, CDR1 is KGHSH and CDR2 is LQKENI. CDR3 bases: TGTGCCAGCTCACAAGATTACGAGCAGTACGTC. It yields the protein CASSQDYEQYV.

V gene TRBV19 combines with J gene TRBJ1-1; D gene ambiguous. The CDR3 has 14 residues. CDR1 is LNHDA, CDR2 SQIVND, per germline (reference sequence). Trimming shortened V by 3 bases and J by 0 bases, and 8 bases separated the two germline ends. The DNA of the CDR3 is TGTGCCAGTAGTATCTTTTACATGAACACTGAAGCTTTCTTT. It encodes CASSIFYMNTEAFF.

This clonotype showed up just a few times. The chain recombines TRBV10-3 with TRBJ2-5, with D perhaps TRBD1 or TRBD2 (6 bases each). V shed 4 bases and J shed 2 bases, with 11 bases lying between them. The CDR3 consists of 14 residues. CDR1 and CDR2 (germline): ENHRY, SYGVKD. As DNA, the CDR3 is TGTGCCATCAGTGGCGGGGACAAACAAGAGACCCAGTACTTC. Translation: CAISGGDKQETQYF.

The chain carries TRBV7-9 and TRBJ2-2; either TRBD1 or TRBD2 may fit D (5 bases each). In germline, CDR1 is SEHNR, CDR2 FQNEAQ (reference sequence). The CDR3 runs to 13 residues. V dropped 5 bases and J dropped 8 bases, with 12 bases sitting between them. The DNA for the CDR3 is TGTGCCAGCAGCCCCGGGACGGCGGGGGAGCTGTTTTTT. Translation: CASSPGTAGELFF.

This clonotype has at least ten counts. The rearrangement uses TRBV7-6 and TRBJ2-3; 10 nucleotides align to TRBD2. Germline CDR1 reads SGHVS; CDR2 reads FNYEAQ. Germline trimming cut 5 bases from V and 4 bases from J; bases unmatched to any gene: 3. CDR3 length: 14 amino acids. The chain's CDR3 is CASSRAGGADTQYF. Written as DNA, the CDR3 is TGTGCCAGCAGCCGAGCGGGGGGGGCAGATACGCAGTATTTT.